Here is one T cell receptor (beta chain) with its context. The CDR3 is 15 amino acids. Germline V gene sequence: CDR1 MNHEY, CDR2 SVGEGT. This entry belongs to a study of CXCR3-negative and CXCR3-positive naive CD8 T cells. TRB cDNA libraries were made by UMI-labeled 5' RACE. TCRdb re-called the 5' RACE reads; one entry per CDR3 protein, DNA not given. The ten top clones account for 23%, within a sample of 50,000 to 65,000 distinct CDR3 sequences. The chain is built from TRBV6-2 or TRBV6-3 and TRBJ2-1; TCRdb outputs TRBD1, but without DNA this stays unchecked. This TCR came from a human donor in good health. Some clones in this sample may be carry-over from other donors' samples. The sequencing input was memory CD8+ T cells from blood. The CDR3 is CASSYSEQGNNEQFF.